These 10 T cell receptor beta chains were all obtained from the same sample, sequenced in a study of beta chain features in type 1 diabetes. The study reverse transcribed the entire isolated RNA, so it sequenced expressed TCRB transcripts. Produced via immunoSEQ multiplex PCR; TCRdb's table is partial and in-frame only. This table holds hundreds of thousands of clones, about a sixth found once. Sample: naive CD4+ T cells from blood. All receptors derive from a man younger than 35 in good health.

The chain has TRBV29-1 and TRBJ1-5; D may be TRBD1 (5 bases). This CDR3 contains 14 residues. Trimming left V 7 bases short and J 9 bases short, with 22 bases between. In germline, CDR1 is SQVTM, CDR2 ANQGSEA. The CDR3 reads CSGREGRALTPQHF. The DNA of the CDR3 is TGCAGCGGCCGGGAGGGCAGGGCCCTCACGCCCCAGCATTTT.

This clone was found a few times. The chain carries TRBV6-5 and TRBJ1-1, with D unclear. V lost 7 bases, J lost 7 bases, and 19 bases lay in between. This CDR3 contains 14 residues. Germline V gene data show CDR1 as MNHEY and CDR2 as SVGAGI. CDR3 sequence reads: CASTPPGADGEAFF. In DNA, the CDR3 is TGTGCCAGCACTCCTCCCGGAGCTGATGGTGAAGCTTTCTTT.

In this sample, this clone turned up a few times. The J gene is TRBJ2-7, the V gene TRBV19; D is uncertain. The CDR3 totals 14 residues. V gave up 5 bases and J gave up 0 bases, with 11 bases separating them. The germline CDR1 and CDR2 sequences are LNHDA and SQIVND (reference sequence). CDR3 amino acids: CASSAMFSSYEQYF. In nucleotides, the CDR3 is TGTGCCAGTAGTGCCATGTTCAGCTCCTACGAGCAGTACTTC. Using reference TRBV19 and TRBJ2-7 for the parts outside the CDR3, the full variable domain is DGGITQSPKYLFRKEGQNVTLSCEQNLNHDAMYWYRQDPGQGLRLIYYSQIVNDFQKGDIAEGYSVSREKKESFPLTVTSAQKNPTAFYLCASSAMFSSYEQYFGPGTRLTVT.

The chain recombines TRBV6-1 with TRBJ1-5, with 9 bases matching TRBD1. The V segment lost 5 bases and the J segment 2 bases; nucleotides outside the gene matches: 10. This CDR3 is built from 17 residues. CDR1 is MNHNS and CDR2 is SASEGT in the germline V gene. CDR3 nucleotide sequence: TGTGCCAGCAGTCAAGGACAGGGGACGATGCGCAATCAGCCCCAGCATTTT. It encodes CASSQGQGTMRNQPQHF.

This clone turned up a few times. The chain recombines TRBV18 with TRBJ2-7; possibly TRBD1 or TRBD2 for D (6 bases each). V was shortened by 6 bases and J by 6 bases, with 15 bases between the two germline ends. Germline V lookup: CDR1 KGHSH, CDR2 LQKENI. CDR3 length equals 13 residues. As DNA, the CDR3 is TGTGCCAGCTCGGGGGGCGCAGGAAGCGAGCAGTACTTC. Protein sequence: CASSGGAGSEQYF. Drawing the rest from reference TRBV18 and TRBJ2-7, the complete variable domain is NAGVMQNPRHLVRRRGQEARLRCSPMKGHSHVYWYRQLPEEGLKFMVYLQKENIIDESGMPKERFSAEFPKEGPSILRIQQVVRGDSAAYFCASSGGAGSEQYFGPGTRLTVT.

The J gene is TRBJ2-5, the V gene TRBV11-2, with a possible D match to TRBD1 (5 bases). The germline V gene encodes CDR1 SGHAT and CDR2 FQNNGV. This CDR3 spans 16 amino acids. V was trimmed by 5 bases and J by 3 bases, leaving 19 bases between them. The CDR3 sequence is CASSRPWGHDKETQYF. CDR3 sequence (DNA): TGTGCCAGCAGCCGGCCCTGGGGCCACGACAAAGAGACCCAGTACTTC.

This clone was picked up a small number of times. In DNA form, the CDR3 reads TGCGCCACCACCGCGGTGCGAACAGGGCGAGAGAACACTGAAGCTTTCTTT. The encoded protein is CATTAVRTGRENTEAFF. The chain has TRBV4-1 and TRBJ1-1, with D perhaps matching TRBD1 (6 bases). V was trimmed by 10 bases and J by 1 base, leaving 25 bases between them. Germline V gene lookup returns CDR1 MGHRA and CDR2 YSYEKL. This CDR3 is built from 17 residues.

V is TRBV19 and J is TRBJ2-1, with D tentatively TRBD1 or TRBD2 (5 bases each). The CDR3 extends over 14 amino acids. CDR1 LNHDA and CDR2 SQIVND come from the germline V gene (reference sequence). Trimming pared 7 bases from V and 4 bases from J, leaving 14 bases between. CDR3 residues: CASTGALKYNEQFF. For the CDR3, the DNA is TGTGCCAGTACCGGGGCCCTAAAATACAATGAGCAGTTCTTC. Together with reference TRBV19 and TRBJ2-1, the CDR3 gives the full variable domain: DGGITQSPKYLFRKEGQNVTLSCEQNLNHDAMYWYRQDPGQGLRLIYYSQIVNDFQKGDIAEGYSVSREKKESFPLTVTSAQKNPTAFYLCASTGALKYNEQFFGPGTRLTVL.

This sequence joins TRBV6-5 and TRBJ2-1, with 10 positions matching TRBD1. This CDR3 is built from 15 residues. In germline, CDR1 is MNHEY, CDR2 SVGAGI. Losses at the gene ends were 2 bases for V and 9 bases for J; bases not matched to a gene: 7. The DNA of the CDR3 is TGTGCCAGCAGTTACCGAGACAGGGGGCGCAGTGAGCAGTTCTTC. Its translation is CASSYRDRGRSEQFF.

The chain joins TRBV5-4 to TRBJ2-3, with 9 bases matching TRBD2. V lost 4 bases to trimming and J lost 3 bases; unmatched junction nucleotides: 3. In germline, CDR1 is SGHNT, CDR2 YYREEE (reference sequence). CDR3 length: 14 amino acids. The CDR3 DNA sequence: TGTGCCAGCAGCGGCGGGGGGGCAACAGATACGCAGTATTTT. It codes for CASSGGGATDTQYF.